One and the same sample provided the 4 T cell receptor beta chains below, sequenced in a study of blood T cell repertoires in COVID-19. Method: immunoSEQ multiplex PCR; TCRdb's copy keeps in-frame clones and lacks some. The data show about 300,000 clones, 70% to 90% seen once. Sequencing was performed on PBMCs or T cells enriched from blood (not recorded which). These receptors were obtained from a man aged 25-45 years who had recovered from COVID-19.

The V gene is TRBV6-6, the J gene TRBJ1-6, with 9 bases lining up with TRBD1. J was trimmed by 7 bases and V by 2 bases; bases with no gene match: 6. The CDR3 consists of 16 residues. CDR1 and CDR2 from the germline V gene are MNHNY and SVGAGI (reference sequence). CDR3 region: CASSYAPGTGNSPLHF. The CDR3 nucleotides are TGTGCCAGCAGTTACGCGCCCGGGACAGGGAATTCACCCCTCCACTTT.

The J gene is TRBJ2-1, the V gene TRBV11-2, with 7 bases aligning to TRBD2. The J segment lost 9 bases and the V segment lost 6 bases, leaving 8 bases of the junction unmatched. The germline CDR1 and CDR2 sequences are SGHAT and FQNNGV. This CDR3 has 13 amino acids. CDR3 sequence reads: CASRTRLATEQFF. CDR3 DNA: TGTGCCAGCAGGACAAGACTAGCTACTGAGCAGTTCTTC.

This chain connects TRBV30 to TRBJ2-1, with 11 bases identical to TRBD2. The CDR3 covers 15 residues. The V and J ends lost 0 bases and 9 bases, in that order; junction bases with no gene match: 7. Germline V lookup: CDR1 GTSNPN, CDR2 SVGIG (reference sequence). The DNA for the CDR3 is TGTGCCTGGAGTGTACTAGCGGGGGCGGTCGGTGAGCAGTTCTTC. It translates to CAWSVLAGAVGEQFF.

The chain joins TRBV18 to TRBJ1-5; possibly TRBD1 for D (5 bases). Germline V gene sequence: CDR1 KGHSH, CDR2 LQKENI. V was trimmed by 2 bases and J by 1 base, leaving 9 bases between them. The CDR3 is 15 amino acids. This CDR3 is CASSPRGASNQPQHF. The CDR3 DNA reads as TGTGCCAGCTCACCAAGGGGCGCAAGCAATCAGCCCCAGCATTTT.